This T cell receptor beta chain comes out of a study of OX40 agonist ivuxolimab in advanced cancers. Turning to the study itself: The dose of intravenous ivuxolimab that patients received every 2 weeks ranged from 0.01 to 10 mg/kg. The dose-escalation cohort was roughly 84% male, with a mean age of around 54 years, ranging about 23 to 90.

Germline V CDR1 and CDR2: SEHNR, FQNEAQ (reference sequence). Deletions cut 1 base from V and 5 bases from J, with 15 bases between. This CDR3 is built from 16 residues. Generated by immunoSEQ multiplex PCR, the TCRdb table keeps only in-frame clones and is missing some. Here the sample spans approximately 77,000 clones, roughly 92% being singletons. The clonotype was recovered from an adult with an advanced solid tumor such as melanoma, head and neck, liver or kidney cancer. The chain carries TRBV7-9 and TRBJ2-1; D unclear. Sample: CD4+ or CD8+ T cells sorted from blood, taken in a trial of the OX40 agonist ivuxolimab. The CDR3 reads CASSLVLGFRDNEQFF. CDR3 in DNA: TGTGCCAGCAGCTTAGTATTGGGTTTCCGGGACAATGAGCAGTTCTTC. Looking up the rest from reference TRBV7-9 and TRBJ2-1 gives the full variable domain: DTGVSQNPRHKITKRGQNVTFRCDPISEHNRLYWYRQTLGQGPEFLTYFQNEAQLEKSRLLSDRFSAERPKGSFSTLEIQRTEQGDSAMYLCASSLVLGFRDNEQFFGPGTRLTVL.